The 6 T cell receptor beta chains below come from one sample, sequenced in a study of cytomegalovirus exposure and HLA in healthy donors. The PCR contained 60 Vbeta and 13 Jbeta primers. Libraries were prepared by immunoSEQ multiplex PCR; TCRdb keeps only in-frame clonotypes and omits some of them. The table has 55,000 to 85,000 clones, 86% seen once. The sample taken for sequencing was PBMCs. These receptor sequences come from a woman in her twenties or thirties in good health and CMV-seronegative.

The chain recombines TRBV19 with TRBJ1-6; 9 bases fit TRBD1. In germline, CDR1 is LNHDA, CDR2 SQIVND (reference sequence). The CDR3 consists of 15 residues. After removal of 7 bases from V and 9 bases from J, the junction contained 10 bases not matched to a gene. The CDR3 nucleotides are TGTGCCAGTACCACGGGACAGGGCGATCGTTCACCCCTCCACTTT. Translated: CASTTGQGDRSPLHF.

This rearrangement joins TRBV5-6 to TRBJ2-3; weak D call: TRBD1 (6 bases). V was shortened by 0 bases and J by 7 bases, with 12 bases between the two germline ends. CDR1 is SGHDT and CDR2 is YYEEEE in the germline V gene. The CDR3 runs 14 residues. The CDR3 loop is CASSLDQGIHTQYF. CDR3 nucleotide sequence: TGTGCCAGCAGCTTGGACCAGGGGATTCATACGCAGTATTTT. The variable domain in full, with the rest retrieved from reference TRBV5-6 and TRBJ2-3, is DAGVTQSPTHLIKTRGQQVTLRCSPKSGHDTVSWYQQALGQGPQFIFQYYEEEERQRGNFPDRFSGHQFPNYSSELNVNALLLGDSALYLCASSLDQGIHTQYFGPGTRLTVL.

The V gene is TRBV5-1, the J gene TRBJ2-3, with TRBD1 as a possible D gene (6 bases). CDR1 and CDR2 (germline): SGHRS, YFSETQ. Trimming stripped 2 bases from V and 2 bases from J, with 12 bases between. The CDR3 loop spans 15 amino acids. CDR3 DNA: TGCGCCAGCAGCTTACAGGGAATCGTCACAGATACGCAGTATTTT. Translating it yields CASSLQGIVTDTQYF.

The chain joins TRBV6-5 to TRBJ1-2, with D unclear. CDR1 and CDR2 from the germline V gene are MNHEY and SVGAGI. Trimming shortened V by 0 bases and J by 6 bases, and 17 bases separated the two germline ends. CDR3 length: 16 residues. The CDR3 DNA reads TGTGCCAGCAGTTACTCGAGAGGGCTGTCCAGCGATGGCTACACCTTC. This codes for CASSYSRGLSSDGYTF.

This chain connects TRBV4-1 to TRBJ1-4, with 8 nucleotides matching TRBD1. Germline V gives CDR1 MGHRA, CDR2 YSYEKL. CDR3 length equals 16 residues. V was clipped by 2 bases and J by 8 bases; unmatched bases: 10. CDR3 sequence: CASSQRLSRQGEKLFF. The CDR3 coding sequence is TGCGCCAGCAGCCAACGGTTGTCGAGACAGGGGGAAAAACTGTTTTTT.

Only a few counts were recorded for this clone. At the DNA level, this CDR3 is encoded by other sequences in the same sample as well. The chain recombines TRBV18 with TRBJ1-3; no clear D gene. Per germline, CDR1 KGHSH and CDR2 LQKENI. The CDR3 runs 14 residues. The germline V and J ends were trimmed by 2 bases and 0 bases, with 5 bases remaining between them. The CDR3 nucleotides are TGTGCCAGCTCACCAACGAGCTCTGGAAACACCATATATTTT. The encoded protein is CASSPTSSGNTIYF.